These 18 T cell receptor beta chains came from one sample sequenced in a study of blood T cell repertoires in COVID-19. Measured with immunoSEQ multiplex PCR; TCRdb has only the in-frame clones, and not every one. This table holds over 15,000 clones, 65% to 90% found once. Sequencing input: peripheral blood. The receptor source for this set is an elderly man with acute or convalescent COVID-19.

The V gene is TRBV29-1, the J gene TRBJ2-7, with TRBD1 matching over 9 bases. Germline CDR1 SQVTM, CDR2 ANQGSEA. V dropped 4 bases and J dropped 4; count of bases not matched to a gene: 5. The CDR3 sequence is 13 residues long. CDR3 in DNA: TGCAGCGTTGGAGGACAGGGGTTGTACGAGCAGTACTTC. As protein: CSVGGQGLYEQYF.

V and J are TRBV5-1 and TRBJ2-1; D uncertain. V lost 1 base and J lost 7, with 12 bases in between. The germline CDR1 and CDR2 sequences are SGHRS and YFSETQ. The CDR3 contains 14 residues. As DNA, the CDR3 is TGCGCCAGCAGCTTGCTTAGTGTTACTAATGAGCAGTTCTTC. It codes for CASSLLSVTNEQFF.

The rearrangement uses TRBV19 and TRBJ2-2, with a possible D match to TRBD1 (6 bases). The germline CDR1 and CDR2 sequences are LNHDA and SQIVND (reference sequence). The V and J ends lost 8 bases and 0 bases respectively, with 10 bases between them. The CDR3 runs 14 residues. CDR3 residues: CASEDSPNTGELFF. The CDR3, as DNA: TGTGCCAGTGAGGACAGCCCGAACACCGGGGAGCTGTTTTTT.

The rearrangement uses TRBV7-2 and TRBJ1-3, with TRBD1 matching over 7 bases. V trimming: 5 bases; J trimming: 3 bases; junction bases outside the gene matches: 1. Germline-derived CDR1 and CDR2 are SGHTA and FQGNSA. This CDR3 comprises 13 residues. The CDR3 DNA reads TGTGCCAGCAGCCCAGGGGGTGGAAACACCATATATTTT. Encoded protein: CASSPGGGNTIYF.

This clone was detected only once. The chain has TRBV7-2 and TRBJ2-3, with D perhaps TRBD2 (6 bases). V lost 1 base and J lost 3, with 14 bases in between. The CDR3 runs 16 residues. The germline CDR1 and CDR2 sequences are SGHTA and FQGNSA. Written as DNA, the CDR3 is TGTGCCAGCAGCTTAGATCTAGCGTTTGGAACAGATACGCAGTATTTT. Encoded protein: CASSLDLAFGTDTQYF.

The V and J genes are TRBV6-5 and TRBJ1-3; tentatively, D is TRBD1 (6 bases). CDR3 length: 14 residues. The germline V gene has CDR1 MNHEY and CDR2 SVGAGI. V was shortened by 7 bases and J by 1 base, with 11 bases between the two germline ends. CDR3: CASKTGSSGNTIYF. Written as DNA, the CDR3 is TGTGCCAGCAAAACAGGGTCTTCTGGAAACACCATATATTTT.

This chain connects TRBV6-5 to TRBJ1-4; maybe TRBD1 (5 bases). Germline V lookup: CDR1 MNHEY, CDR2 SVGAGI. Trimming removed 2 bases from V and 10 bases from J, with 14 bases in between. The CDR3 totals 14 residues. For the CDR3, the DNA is TGTGCCAGCAGTTACCTTGACAGCCGAAGAAAACTGTTTTTT. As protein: CASSYLDSRRKLFF.

CDR3 in DNA: TGTGCCAGCAGCCTACGGGGGGCAGATACGCAGTATTTT. Its translation is CASSLRGADTQYF. This chain connects TRBV7-3 to TRBJ2-3; 7 bases fit TRBD2. Trimming took 5 bases from V and 4 from J; bases not matched to a gene: 3. From germline, CDR1 is SGHTA and CDR2 FQGTGA. The length of the CDR3 is 13 residues. The full variable domain, in which reference TRBV7-3 and TRBJ2-3 provide the parts outside the CDR3, is GAGVSQTPSNKVTEKGKYVELRCDPISGHTALYWYRQSLGQGPEFLIYFQGTGAADDSGLPNDRFFAVRPEGSVSTLKIQRTERGDSAVYLCASSLRGADTQYFGPGTRLTVL.

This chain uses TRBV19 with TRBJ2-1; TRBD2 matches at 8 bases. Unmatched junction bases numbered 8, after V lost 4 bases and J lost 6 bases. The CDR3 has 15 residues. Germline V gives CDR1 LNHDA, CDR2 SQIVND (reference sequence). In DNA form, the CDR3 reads TGTGCCAGTAGTACCAGCGGGGGCTTTGTCAATGAGCAGTTCTTC. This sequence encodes CASSTSGGFVNEQFF.

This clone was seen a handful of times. The CDR3 loop reads CASSLGVEGPQHF. DNA of the CDR3: TGTGCCAGCAGTTTGGGGGTGGAGGGGCCCCAGCATTTT. The chain uses TRBV28 and TRBJ1-5, with a tentative D call TRBD1 (5 bases). Trimming removed 3 bases at V and 9 bases at J, with 12 bases between. The germline V gene has CDR1 MDHEN and CDR2 SYDVKM. There are 13 residues in the CDR3.

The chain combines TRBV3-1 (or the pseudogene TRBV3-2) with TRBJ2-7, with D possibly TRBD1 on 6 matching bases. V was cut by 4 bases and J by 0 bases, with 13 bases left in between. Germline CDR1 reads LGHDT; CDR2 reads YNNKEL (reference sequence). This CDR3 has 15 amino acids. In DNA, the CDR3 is TGTGCCAGCAGCCCCCGGGTAGGGGGCTCCTACGAGCAGTACTTC. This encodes CASSPRVGGSYEQYF.

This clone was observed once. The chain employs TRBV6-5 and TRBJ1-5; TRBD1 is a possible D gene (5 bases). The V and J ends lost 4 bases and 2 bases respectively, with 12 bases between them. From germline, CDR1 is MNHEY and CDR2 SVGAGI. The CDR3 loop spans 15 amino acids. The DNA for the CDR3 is TGTGCCAGCAGTTTTGACGCGGGGGGCAATCAGCCCCAGCATTTT. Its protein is CASSFDAGGNQPQHF.

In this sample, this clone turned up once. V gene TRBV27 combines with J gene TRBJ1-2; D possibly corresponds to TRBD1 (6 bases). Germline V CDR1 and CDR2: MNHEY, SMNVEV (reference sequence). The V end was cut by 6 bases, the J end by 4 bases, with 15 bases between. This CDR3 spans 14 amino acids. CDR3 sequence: CASRDDRSPYGYTF. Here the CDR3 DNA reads TGTGCCAGCAGAGACGACAGGTCTCCCTATGGCTACACCTTC.

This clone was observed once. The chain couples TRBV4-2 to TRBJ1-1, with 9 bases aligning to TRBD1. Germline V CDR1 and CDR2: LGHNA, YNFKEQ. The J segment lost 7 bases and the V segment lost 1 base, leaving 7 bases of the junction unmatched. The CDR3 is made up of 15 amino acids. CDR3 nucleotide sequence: TGTGCCAGCAGCCAAGTGGTGGGACAGGGCCATGAAGCTTTCTTT. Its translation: CASSQVVGQGHEAFF.

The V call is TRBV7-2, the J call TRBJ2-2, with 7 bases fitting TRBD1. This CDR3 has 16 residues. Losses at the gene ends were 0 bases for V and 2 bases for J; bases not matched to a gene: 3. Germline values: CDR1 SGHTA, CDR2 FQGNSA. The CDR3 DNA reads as TGTGCCAGCAGCTTAGCCGGGACAGTAAACACCGGGGAGCTGTTTTTT. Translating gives CASSLAGTVNTGELFF.

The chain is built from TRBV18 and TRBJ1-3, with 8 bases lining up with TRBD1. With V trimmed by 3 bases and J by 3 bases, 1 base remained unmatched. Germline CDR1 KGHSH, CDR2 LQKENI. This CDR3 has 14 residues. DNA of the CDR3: TGTGCCAGCTCACCCGACAGGGGTGGAAACACCATATATTTT. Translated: CASSPDRGGNTIYF. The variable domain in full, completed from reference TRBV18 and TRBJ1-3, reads NAGVMQNPRHLVRRRGQEARLRCSPMKGHSHVYWYRQLPEEGLKFMVYLQKENIIDESGMPKERFSAEFPKEGPSILRIQQVVRGDSAAYFCASSPDRGGNTIYFGEGSWLTVV.

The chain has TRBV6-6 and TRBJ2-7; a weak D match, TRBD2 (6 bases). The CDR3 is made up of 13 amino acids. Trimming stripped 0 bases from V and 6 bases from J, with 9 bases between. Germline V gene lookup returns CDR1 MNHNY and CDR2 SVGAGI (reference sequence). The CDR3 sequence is CASSYSWGVEQYF. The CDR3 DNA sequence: TGTGCCAGCAGTTACTCGTGGGGGGTCGAGCAGTACTTC.

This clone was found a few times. The chain's CDR3 is CASSVGQVNQPQHF. In DNA, the CDR3 is TGTGCCAGCAGTGTGGGACAGGTTAATCAGCCCCAGCATTTT. This rearrangement joins TRBV2 to TRBJ1-5; 8 positions agree with TRBD1. Germline CDR1 SNHLY, CDR2 FYNNEI. The trim removed 4 bases at V and 4 bases at J, leaving 3 bases unmatched. The CDR3 is 14 residues long.